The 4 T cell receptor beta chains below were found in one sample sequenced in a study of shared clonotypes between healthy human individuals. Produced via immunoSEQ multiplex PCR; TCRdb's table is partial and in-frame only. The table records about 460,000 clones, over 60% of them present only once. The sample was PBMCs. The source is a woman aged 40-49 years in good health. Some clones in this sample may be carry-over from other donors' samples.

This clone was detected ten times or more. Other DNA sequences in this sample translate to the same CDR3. This CDR3 is CASSSLLGTGALEQYF. The CDR3 DNA reads as TGTGCCAGCAGCTCCCTTCTCGGGACAGGGGCCCTCGAGCAGTACTTC. The chain joins TRBV14 to TRBJ2-7; TRBD1 aligns across 10 bases. V lost 5 bases to trimming and J lost 6 bases; unmatched junction nucleotides: 13. The V gene's germline CDR1 is SGHDN and CDR2 FVKESK. The CDR3 sequence is 16 residues long.

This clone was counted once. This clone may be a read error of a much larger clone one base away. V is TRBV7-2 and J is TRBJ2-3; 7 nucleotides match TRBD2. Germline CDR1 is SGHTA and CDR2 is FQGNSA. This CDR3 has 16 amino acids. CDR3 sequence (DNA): TGTGCCAACAGCTCTCCCCGACTAGCCCGCACAGATACGCAGTATTTT. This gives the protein CANSSPRLARTDTQYF. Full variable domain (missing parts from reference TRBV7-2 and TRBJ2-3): GAGVSQSPSNKVTEKGKDVELRCDPISGHTALYWYRQSLGQGLEFLIYFQGNSAPDKSGLPSDRFSAERTGGSVSTLTIQRTQQEDSAVYLCANSSPRLARTDTQYFGPGTRLTVL.

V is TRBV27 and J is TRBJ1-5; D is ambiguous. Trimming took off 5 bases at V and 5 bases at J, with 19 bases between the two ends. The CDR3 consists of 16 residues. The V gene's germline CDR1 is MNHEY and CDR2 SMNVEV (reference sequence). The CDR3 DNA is TGTGCCAGCAGTCCCTGGGCCGGGTTCGGAGATCAGCCCCAGCATTTT. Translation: CASSPWAGFGDQPQHF.

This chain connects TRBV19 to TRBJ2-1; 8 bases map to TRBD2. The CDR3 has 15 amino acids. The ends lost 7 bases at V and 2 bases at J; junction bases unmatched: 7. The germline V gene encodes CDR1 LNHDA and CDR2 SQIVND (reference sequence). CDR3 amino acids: CASTLSGTAYNEQFF. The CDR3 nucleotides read TGTGCCAGTACCCTTAGCGGGACCGCCTACAATGAGCAGTTCTTC.